This entry concerns a single T cell receptor (beta chain). This specimen belongs to a study of blood T cell repertoires in COVID-19. The wider study: Sites across the United States, Italy and Spain contributed samples from acute and convalescent COVID-19. Sources were T cells, B-cell-depleted T cells, or PBMCs; the material itself was cDNA or gDNA.

This CDR3 has 18 residues. Per the original methods: Amplification of reference gene primers provided the estimated nucleated cell counts. Produced via immunoSEQ multiplex PCR; TCRdb's table is partial and in-frame only. That table furnishes V, J and clone size, whereas the DNA furnished D and trimming. This table holds 150,000 to 200,000 clones, approximately 79% found once. The material sequenced was peripheral blood. The clonotype was recovered from a woman of 80 years or more with acute or convalescent COVID-19. The chain is built from TRBV7-5 and TRBJ2-1; TRBD2 is taken as the D call from the table, unchecked against the DNA. TRBV7-5 is reported as a pseudogene. The CDR3 DNA follows: TGTGCCAGAAGCTTAGGGAGCCGGACTAGCGGGGTTTTGGATGAGCAGTTCTTC. As protein: CARSLGSRTSGVLDEQFF.